This T cell receptor (beta chain) originates from a study of T-cell memory formation after mild COVID-19. cDNA libraries for TCR alpha and TCR beta, carrying sample barcodes and UMIs, came from 5'RACE with constant-segment primers. A single record per CDR3 protein comes from TCRdb applying MiXCR to the 5' RACE reads. Of some 340,000 distinct CDR3 sequences listed, 10% to 15% were seen once; the top ten hold about 20%. Germline CDR1 and CDR2: SNHLY and FYNNEI. The CDR3 is 15 residues long. The V and J ends lost 6 bases and 2 bases, in that order; junction bases with no gene match: 7. This clonotype was observed a few times.

The sequenced material came from PBMCs or a T cell subset sorted from them (not recorded which). This clonotype originated in a man in his late teens or twenties who had mild COVID-19 (a few samples of this study predate the infection). Cell type and time point are not known. The rearrangement joins TRBV2 to TRBJ2-3; 8 bases are a match to TRBD1. The CDR3 is CASSDGQGHTDTQYF. The CDR3 bases are TGTGCCAGCAGCGATGGACAGGGCCACACAGATACGCAGTATTTT.